A single sample gave rise to the 10 T cell receptor beta chains below, sequenced in a study of cytomegalovirus exposure and HLA in healthy donors. The PCR made use of 60 Vbeta and 13 Jbeta primers. Repertoires were generated with immunoSEQ multiplex PCR, while TCRdb's copy carries only in-frame clones and drops some. This table has about 130,000 clones, over 70% appearing once. The specimen was PBMCs. The receptor set was obtained from a woman aged 55-75 years in good health and CMV-seropositive.

The genes are TRBV25-1 and TRBJ1-3; D perhaps matches TRBD1 (6 bases). CDR1 MGHDK and CDR2 SYGVNS come from the germline V gene. The V gene lost 5 bases and the J gene lost 2 bases, with 10 bases spanning the gap. CDR3 length: 14 amino acids. CDR3: CASSTDRTGNTIYF. The CDR3 bases are TGTGCCAGCAGTACTGACAGGACTGGAAACACCATATATTTT.

The chain joins TRBV5-4 to TRBJ2-3; tentative D call: TRBD2 (5 bases). V was pared by 1 base and J by 1 base, with 10 bases between. The CDR3 length is 15 residues. From germline, CDR1 is SGHNT and CDR2 YYREEE (reference sequence). The CDR3 reads CASSLSSLGTDTQYF. DNA of the CDR3: TGTGCCAGCAGCTTGTCTAGCTTAGGCACAGATACGCAGTATTTT.

This chain joins TRBV10-3 and TRBJ1-6; D perhaps matches TRBD1 (5 bases). Germline CDR1 is ENHRY and CDR2 is SYGVKD. The CDR3 has 14 amino acids. The germline V and J ends were trimmed by 7 bases and 7 bases, with 14 bases remaining between them. The CDR3 coding sequence is TGTGCCATCAACGGGCAGGGTGAGAATTCACCCCTCCACTTT. Protein: CAINGQGENSPLHF.

The rearrangement uses TRBV4-1 and TRBJ2-5, with 9 bases that match TRBD2. The CDR3 runs to 16 residues. V shed 1 base, J shed 1 base, and the junction held 4 bases outside the gene matches. Germline V lookup: CDR1 MGHRA, CDR2 YSYEKL. This chain's CDR3 is CASSQVAGALQETQYF. The CDR3 DNA follows: TGCGCCAGCAGCCAAGTAGCGGGGGCGCTCCAAGAGACCCAGTACTTC.

This clone has a single count. The chain carries TRBV27 and TRBJ2-5; D call uncertain. The CDR3 loop spans 16 amino acids. The V and J ends lost 6 bases and 2 bases respectively, with 19 bases between them. The germline V gene has CDR1 MNHEY and CDR2 SMNVEV (reference sequence). In DNA, the CDR3 is TGTGCCAGCAGATCTTTTGGCGGTTTGCAGCAAGAGACCCAGTACTTC. Protein: CASRSFGGLQQETQYF.

The chain is built from TRBV19 and TRBJ2-1, with 7 positions matching TRBD2. CDR1 and CDR2 from the germline V gene are LNHDA and SQIVND (reference sequence). The CDR3 length is 16 residues. V lost 7 bases to trimming and J lost 3 bases; unmatched junction nucleotides: 12. In nucleotides, the CDR3 is TGTGCCAGTACCCCGGACGGCGGGGGTAACTACAATGAGCAGTTCTTC. This sequence encodes CASTPDGGGNYNEQFF.

Only one count was recorded for this clone. The rearrangement links TRBV6-6 to TRBJ2-1; TRBD1 might be the D (5 bases). This CDR3 is 15 amino acids long. From germline, CDR1 is MNHNY and CDR2 SVGAGI (reference sequence). V lost 6 bases to trimming and J lost 7 bases, with 19 bases between them. The CDR3 bases are TGTGCCAGCAGCTCCCCCCAGGGTACTGGAAATGAGCAGTTCTTC. Its translation is CASSSPQGTGNEQFF.

The gene calls are TRBV5-1 and TRBJ1-4; D unclear. CDR3 length: 15 residues. V was trimmed by 3 bases and J by 5 bases, leaving 14 bases between them. Germline assignment: CDR1 SGHRS and CDR2 YFSETQ. The CDR3 DNA reads TGCGCCAGCAGCTCTGGTCATTCGGTAAATGAAAAACTGTTTTTT. Encoded protein: CASSSGHSVNEKLFF.

The rearrangement joins TRBV21-1 to TRBJ1-6; the D call in the table, TRBD1, was not verified against the DNA. TRBV21-1 is classified as a pseudogene. CDR3 length: 14 residues. The CDR3 bases are TGTGCCAGGTCGGGACAGGCCTTTAATTCACCCCTCCACTTT. It yields the protein CARSGQAFNSPLHF.

The chain is built from TRBV5-1 and TRBJ1-2; 10 positions match TRBD1. V was clipped by 4 bases and J by 5 bases; unmatched bases: 5. Germline CDR1 is SGHRS and CDR2 is YFSETQ. The CDR3 is 14 amino acids. The CDR3 sequence: CASSLPGQGYGYTF. The CDR3 coding sequence is TGCGCCAGCAGCCTCCCGGGACAGGGGTATGGCTACACCTTC.